The clone carrying this TCR beta chain showed up just a few times. The germline CDR1 and CDR2 sequences are SQVTM and ANQGSEA. CDR3 size: 17 residues. The V gene lost 7 bases and the J gene lost 4 bases, with 26 bases spanning the gap. TCRdb ran MiXCR on the 5' RACE reads and lists one entry per CDR3 protein. The table records about 340,000 distinct CDR3 sequences, 8.5% to 9% of them present only once. These data belong to a study of T cells after yellow fever vaccination. The TCR sequence derives from a man between 18 and 29 years old who received the YFV17D yellow fever vaccine. This chain joins TRBV29-1 and TRBJ2-1; D is perhaps TRBD2 (6 bases). The sequenced sample was PBMCs, obtained on the day of the first yellow fever vaccination. The CDR3 coding sequence is TGCAGCGCTCCCGGCGGTTCCGGGACTCTAATTTACAATGAGCAGTTCTTC. Translated: CSAPGGSGTLIYNEQFF.